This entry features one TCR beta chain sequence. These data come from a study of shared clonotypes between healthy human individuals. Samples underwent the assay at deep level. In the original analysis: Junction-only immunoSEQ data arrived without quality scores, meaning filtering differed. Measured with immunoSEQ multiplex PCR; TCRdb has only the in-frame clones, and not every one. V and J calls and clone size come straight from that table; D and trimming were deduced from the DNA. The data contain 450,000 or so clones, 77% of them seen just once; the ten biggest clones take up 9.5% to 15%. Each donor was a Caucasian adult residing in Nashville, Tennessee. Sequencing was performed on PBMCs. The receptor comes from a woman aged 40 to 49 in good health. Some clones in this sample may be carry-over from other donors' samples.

The CDR3, as DNA: TGCGCCAAAGAAAGCGGGAGGGCAGAGGATACGCAGTATTTT. Translating it yields CAKESGRAEDTQYF. The chain links TRBV10-1 to TRBJ2-3, with 10 bases aligning to TRBD2. Looked up from germline, CDR1 is WNHNN and CDR2 is SYGVQD (reference sequence). The CDR3 has 14 residues. Trimming removed 10 bases from V and 6 bases from J; junction bases left unmatched: 10.